The 30 T cell receptor beta chains below come from one sample, sequenced in a study of graft-versus-host responses after intestinal transplantation (dated by TCRdb to 2020 to 2023). Their antigens are not known. Library method: the immunoSEQ multiplex PCR assay. Here the immuneACCESS table is served through TCRdb, limited to in-frame sequences with V and J called. Missing clones are a known gap in these copies; in checked studies unresolved V genes cover under half, and the rest lacks a known reason. Across this sample there are roughly 130,000 clones, with 92% seen only once. Roughly 0.19% of the sample lies in the top ten. This specimen's time point label, interpreted: cells obtained before transplantation from donor or recipient. Sequencing was performed on unstimulated CD4+ T cells sorted from spleen or lymph node cells, taken before intestinal transplant. Receptor source: a human donor who received an intestinal transplant.

The rearrangement joins TRBV6-1 to TRBJ2-7; 7 nucleotides agree with TRBD1. CDR1 MNHNS and CDR2 SASEGT come from the germline V gene. V was clipped by 7 bases and J by 2 bases; unmatched bases: 11. This CDR3 is 15 amino acids long. This CDR3 is CASTYSRQGTYEQYF. The DNA of the CDR3 is TGTGCCAGCACTTATTCGAGACAGGGCACCTACGAGCAGTACTTC.

CDR3 amino acids: CASSVGDGEQYF. CDR3 nucleotides: TGTGCCAGCAGCGTAGGGGACGGCGAGCAGTACTTC. The chain links TRBV9 to TRBJ2-5; D tentatively reads TRBD1 or TRBD2 (5 bases each). The assigned J gene may be wrong: the sequence end matches TRBJ2-7 better. Germline V gives CDR1 SGDLS, CDR2 YYNGEE. This CDR3 has 12 amino acids.

V and J are TRBV27 and TRBJ2-1; the match to TRBD2 covers 12 bases. The J segment lost 8 bases and the V segment lost 4 bases, leaving 18 bases of the junction unmatched. Germline CDR1 is MNHEY and CDR2 is SMNVEV (reference sequence). The CDR3 length is 19 residues. The CDR3 loop reads CASSSQTDELAGGADEQFF. Written as DNA, the CDR3 is TGTGCCAGCAGTTCCCAAACGGATGAGCTAGCGGGAGGGGCGGATGAGCAGTTCTTC.

The chain is built from TRBV5-8 and TRBJ2-7, with D perhaps matching TRBD2 (5 bases). CDR1 and CDR2 (germline): SGHTS, YDEGEE. The CDR3 is 16 amino acids. V dropped 2 bases and J dropped 0 bases, with 15 bases sitting between them. CDR3 sequence: CASSFGGVISSYEQYF. The CDR3 DNA reads TGTGCCAGCAGCTTTGGAGGCGTAATAAGCTCCTACGAGCAGTACTTC.

This clone was observed a single time. J is TRBJ1-5 and V is TRBV18; no clear D gene. With 2 bases removed from V and 4 bases from J, the gap between germline ends came to 12 bases. This CDR3 has 15 amino acids. The germline gives CDR1 KGHSH, CDR2 LQKENI. CDR3 sequence: CASSPFGGSNQPQHF. The CDR3 DNA sequence: TGTGCCAGCTCACCATTTGGAGGCAGTAATCAGCCCCAGCATTTT.

The V gene is TRBV5-1, the J gene TRBJ2-7; the D is unclear. The CDR3 extends over 12 amino acids. V gave up 0 bases and J gave up 6 bases, with 7 bases separating them. Germline V CDR1 and CDR2: SGHRS, YFSETQ. CDR3 protein: CASSLAAGEQYF. CDR3 bases: TGCGCCAGCAGCTTGGCGGCTGGCGAGCAGTACTTC.

The genes are TRBV19 and TRBJ1-2; maybe TRBD1 (6 bases). CDR1 and CDR2 (germline): LNHDA, SQIVND (reference sequence). The CDR3 runs to 13 residues. V was trimmed by 5 bases and J by 3 bases, leaving 10 bases between them. CDR3 in amino acids: CASSAGQHYGYTF. In nucleotides, the CDR3 is TGTGCCAGTAGTGCCGGACAGCACTATGGCTACACCTTC. The full variable domain, with the rest looked up from reference TRBV19 and TRBJ1-2, is DGGITQSPKYLFRKEGQNVTLSCEQNLNHDAMYWYRQDPGQGLRLIYYSQIVNDFQKGDIAEGYSVSREKKESFPLTVTSAQKNPTAFYLCASSAGQHYGYTFGSGTRLTVV.

This sequence joins TRBV7-9 and TRBJ2-2, with 9 bases aligning to TRBD1. Per the germline V gene, CDR1 is SEHNR and CDR2 is FQNEAQ (reference sequence). The V segment lost 4 bases and the J segment 4 bases; nucleotides outside the gene matches: 13. The CDR3 runs 18 residues. The CDR3 DNA sequence: TGTGCCAGCAGCTCCCCTCGGACAGGGGAAAGGAGCACCGGGGAGCTGTTTTTT. Protein product: CASSSPRTGERSTGELFF.

J is TRBJ1-5 and V is TRBV7-9; the D is unclear. Germline CDR1 reads SEHNR; CDR2 reads FQNEAQ (reference sequence). The V gene lost 1 base and the J gene lost 5 bases, with 9 bases spanning the gap. The length of the CDR3 is 14 residues. The DNA of the CDR3 is TGTGCCAGCAGCTTAGAGACACAATATCAGCCCCAGCATTTT. It yields the protein CASSLETQYQPQHF.

V usage is TRBV27 and J usage is TRBJ2-1; TRBD2 matches 13 bases. This CDR3 spans 14 amino acids. Germline V gene lookup returns CDR1 MNHEY and CDR2 SMNVEV (reference sequence). Trimming cost V 4 bases and J 7 bases; bases outside gene matches: 1. Here the CDR3 reads CASSSGLAGNEQFF. CDR3 sequence (DNA): TGTGCCAGCAGTTCGGGACTAGCGGGGAATGAGCAGTTCTTC.

The chain has TRBV7-3 and TRBJ2-7, with 8 nucleotides matching TRBD2. CDR3 size: 15 residues. The V and J ends lost 5 bases and 2 bases, in that order; junction bases with no gene match: 8. The V gene's germline CDR1 is SGHTA and CDR2 FQGTGA. CDR3 region: CASSPAGVGTYEQYF. The CDR3 DNA is TGTGCCAGCAGCCCAGCGGGAGTGGGGACCTACGAGCAGTACTTC. The whole variable domain, filled in from reference TRBV7-3 and TRBJ2-7, reads GAGVSQTPSNKVTEKGKYVELRCDPISGHTALYWYRQSLGQGPEFLIYFQGTGAADDSGLPNDRFFAVRPEGSVSTLKIQRTERGDSAVYLCASSPAGVGTYEQYFGPGTRLTVT.

V is TRBV27 and J is TRBJ2-7; 9 bases are a match to TRBD2. Germline CDR1 and CDR2: MNHEY and SMNVEV (reference sequence). The CDR3 consists of 14 residues. With 5 bases clipped from V and 6 bases from J, the junction kept 8 bases outside the gene matches. The CDR3 sequence is CASSVSGSSLEQYF. The DNA of the CDR3 is TGTGCCAGCAGTGTTAGCGGGAGTTCCCTCGAGCAGTACTTC.

There are a few counts of this clone. CDR3 loop: CASSRTSGSPGELFF. The CDR3 DNA is TGTGCCAGTAGTCGGACTAGCGGGAGCCCCGGGGAGCTGTTTTTT. The V gene is TRBV19, the J gene TRBJ2-2; 13 nucleotides line up with TRBD2. The CDR3 consists of 15 residues. J was trimmed by 6 bases and V by 5 bases; bases with no gene match: 3. Germline CDR1 and CDR2: LNHDA and SQIVND (reference sequence).

This chain connects TRBV6-6 to TRBJ1-2; D not resolved. CDR1 MNHNY and CDR2 SVGAGI come from the germline V gene (reference sequence). The CDR3 is 15 residues long. The V gene lost 1 base and the J gene lost 5 bases, with 14 bases spanning the gap. CDR3 sequence: CASSYLDPGSYGYTF. The CDR3 nucleotides read TGTGCCAGCAGTTACTTGGATCCCGGGTCGTATGGCTACACCTTC.

CDR3: CASSFSTGYNSPLHF. CDR3 nucleotides: TGTGCCAGCAGTTTCTCGACAGGTTATAATTCACCCCTCCACTTT. The V call is TRBV28, the J call TRBJ1-6; the D gene is possibly TRBD1 (6 bases). Trimming left V 3 bases short and J 4 bases short, with 10 bases between. Germline V gene sequence: CDR1 MDHEN, CDR2 SYDVKM. The CDR3 totals 15 residues.

The chain employs TRBV19 and TRBJ1-6; D is uncertain. Germline lookup yields CDR1 LNHDA and CDR2 SQIVND (reference sequence). The CDR3 is 15 amino acids. V was shortened by 6 bases and J by 3 bases, with 12 bases between the two germline ends. This chain's CDR3 is CASSQGGSYNSPLHF. Written as DNA, the CDR3 is TGTGCCAGTAGCCAAGGAGGCAGCTATAATTCACCCCTCCACTTT.

The chain is built from TRBV27 and TRBJ1-2; D possibly corresponds to TRBD1 (5 bases). Germline V gives CDR1 MNHEY, CDR2 SMNVEV (reference sequence). Trimming shortened V by 10 bases and J by 6 bases, and 15 bases separated the two germline ends. CDR3 length: 12 amino acids. Written as DNA, the CDR3 is TGTGCCACCTCGGGGGGGTCCCATGGCTACACCTTC. This sequence encodes CATSGGSHGYTF.

The rearrangement uses TRBV10-3 and TRBJ2-4; 8 bases map to TRBD1. Unmatched junction bases numbered 1, after V lost 0 bases and J lost 0 bases. CDR3 size: 16 residues. CDR1 is ENHRY, CDR2 SYGVKD, per germline. This chain's CDR3 is CAISESQGAAKNIQYF. The CDR3 DNA follows: TGTGCCATCAGTGAGTCGCAGGGGGCAGCCAAAAACATTCAGTACTTC.

This chain links TRBV29-1 with TRBJ1-1, with D hard to call. Germline V lookup: CDR1 SQVTM, CDR2 ANQGSEA. V was pared by 5 bases and J by 2 bases, with 6 bases between. The CDR3 has 11 residues. The CDR3 region has the DNA TGCAGCGTTATGGTTAACACTGAAGCTTTCTTT. Amino acids: CSVMVNTEAFF.

The sample holds one count of this clone. The chain couples TRBV7-6 to TRBJ2-3; D possibly corresponds to TRBD2 (6 bases). Germline CDR1 is SGHVS and CDR2 is FNYEAQ. Trimming cost V 2 bases and J 0 bases, with 9 bases left between them. The CDR3 runs 15 residues. The DNA for the CDR3 is TGTGCCAGCAGCTTACGCGGGACTAGCACAGATACGCAGTATTTT. Encoded protein: CASSLRGTSTDTQYF.

The chain carries TRBV19 and TRBJ1-3, with a weak D call TRBD1 (5 bases). Germline-derived CDR1 and CDR2 are LNHDA and SQIVND (reference sequence). This CDR3 spans 16 amino acids. V lost 3 bases and J 2 bases, leaving 14 bases between the germline ends. The chain's CDR3 is CASSIIPGTAGNTIYF. The CDR3 DNA reads as TGTGCCAGTAGTATTATCCCGGGGACCGCTGGAAACACCATATATTTT.

The V call is TRBV5-1, the J call TRBJ2-5; 7 nucleotides line up with TRBD1. Trimming cost V 1 base and J 11 bases; bases outside gene matches: 8. Germline-derived CDR1 and CDR2 are SGHRS and YFSETQ. The CDR3 contains 13 residues. CDR3 DNA: TGCGCCAGCAGCTTGTCCCAAAGGGGGCTGCAGTACTTC. It specifies CASSLSQRGLQYF.

This chain uses TRBV7-2 with TRBJ2-3; D may be TRBD2 (5 bases). This CDR3 spans 19 amino acids. Germline CDR1 and CDR2: SGHTA and FQGNSA. The ends were cut back, 4 bases at V and 2 bases at J, with 25 bases in the middle. CDR3 coding DNA: TGTGCCAGCAGCTCTCGGCCGCACGTTGTAGCGCGATACACAGATACGCAGTATTTT. Encoded protein: CASSSRPHVVARYTDTQYF. Combining the CDR3 with reference TRBV7-2 and TRBJ2-3 gives the whole variable domain GAGVSQSPSNKVTEKGKDVELRCDPISGHTALYWYRQSLGQGLEFLIYFQGNSAPDKSGLPSDRFSAERTGGSVSTLTIQRTQQEDSAVYLCASSSRPHVVARYTDTQYFGPGTRLTVL.

The chain combines TRBV19 with TRBJ2-7; a possible D gene is TRBD2 (5 bases). Germline CDR1 LNHDA, CDR2 SQIVND (reference sequence). The CDR3 contains 15 residues. Trimming removed 0 bases at V and 0 bases at J, with 9 bases between. The chain's CDR3 is CASSIEPGGSYEQYF. CDR3 DNA: TGTGCCAGTAGTATAGAGCCAGGAGGCTCCTACGAGCAGTACTTC.

The chain recombines TRBV6-5 with TRBJ2-2; 8 bases fit TRBD1. The junction had 4 bases not matched to a gene; V was cut back by 3 bases and J by 1 base. In germline, CDR1 is MNHEY, CDR2 SVGAGI. There are 16 residues in the CDR3. The CDR3 DNA reads TGTGCCAGCAGTTATCTCGGGACAGGGAACACCGGGGAGCTGTTTTTT. As protein: CASSYLGTGNTGELFF.

The V gene is TRBV25-1, the J gene TRBJ1-3; tentatively, D is TRBD1 (6 bases). The CDR3 extends over 16 amino acids. Germline lookup yields CDR1 MGHDK and CDR2 SYGVNS. V was trimmed by 2 bases and J by 3 bases, leaving 14 bases between them. CDR3 DNA: TGTGCCAGCAGTGAAGGGGGGGCAGTGGGTGGAAACACCATATATTTT. Its protein product is CASSEGGAVGGNTIYF.

The chain couples TRBV30 to TRBJ2-3; 8 positions match TRBD2. Per the germline V gene, CDR1 is GTSNPN and CDR2 is SVGIG (reference sequence). Unmatched junction bases numbered 5, after V lost 0 bases and J lost 3 bases. CDR3 length: 15 amino acids. This chain's CDR3 is CAWSVQAGVTDTQYF. CDR3 bases: TGTGCCTGGAGTGTACAAGCGGGAGTGACAGATACGCAGTATTTT.

This chain connects TRBV6-5 to TRBJ1-4; 7 nucleotides line up with TRBD1. The junction had 9 bases not matched to a gene; V was cut back by 6 bases and J by 11 bases. This CDR3 comprises 13 residues. Germline V lookup: CDR1 MNHEY, CDR2 SVGAGI. The CDR3 spells CASRKGGGEKLFF. The CDR3 DNA reads TGTGCCAGCAGAAAGGGAGGGGGCGAGAAACTGTTTTTT.

The J gene is TRBJ2-5, the V gene TRBV28; 9 nucleotides line up with TRBD2. The V gene's germline CDR1 is MDHEN and CDR2 SYDVKM. CDR3 size: 15 residues. V shed 3 bases, J shed 4 bases, and the junction held 6 bases outside the gene matches. For the CDR3, the DNA is TGTGCCAGCAGTTTTTTAGCGGGAGAAGGAGAGACCCAGTACTTC. Translating gives CASSFLAGEGETQYF.

The chain uses TRBV19 and TRBJ2-5; 12 nucleotides line up with TRBD2. Germline-derived CDR1 and CDR2 are LNHDA and SQIVND (reference sequence). This CDR3 is 17 amino acids long. Germline trimming cut 5 bases from V and 7 bases from J; bases unmatched to any gene: 14. The DNA of the CDR3 is TGTGCCAGTAGTCCAACTCAGACTAGCGGGGGTGCCGGGACCCAGTACTTC. Translation gives CASSPTQTSGGAGTQYF. The full variable domain, rest sourced from reference TRBV19 and TRBJ2-5, is DGGITQSPKYLFRKEGQNVTLSCEQNLNHDAMYWYRQDPGQGLRLIYYSQIVNDFQKGDIAEGYSVSREKKESFPLTVTSAQKNPTAFYLCASSPTQTSGGAGTQYFGPGTRLLVL.